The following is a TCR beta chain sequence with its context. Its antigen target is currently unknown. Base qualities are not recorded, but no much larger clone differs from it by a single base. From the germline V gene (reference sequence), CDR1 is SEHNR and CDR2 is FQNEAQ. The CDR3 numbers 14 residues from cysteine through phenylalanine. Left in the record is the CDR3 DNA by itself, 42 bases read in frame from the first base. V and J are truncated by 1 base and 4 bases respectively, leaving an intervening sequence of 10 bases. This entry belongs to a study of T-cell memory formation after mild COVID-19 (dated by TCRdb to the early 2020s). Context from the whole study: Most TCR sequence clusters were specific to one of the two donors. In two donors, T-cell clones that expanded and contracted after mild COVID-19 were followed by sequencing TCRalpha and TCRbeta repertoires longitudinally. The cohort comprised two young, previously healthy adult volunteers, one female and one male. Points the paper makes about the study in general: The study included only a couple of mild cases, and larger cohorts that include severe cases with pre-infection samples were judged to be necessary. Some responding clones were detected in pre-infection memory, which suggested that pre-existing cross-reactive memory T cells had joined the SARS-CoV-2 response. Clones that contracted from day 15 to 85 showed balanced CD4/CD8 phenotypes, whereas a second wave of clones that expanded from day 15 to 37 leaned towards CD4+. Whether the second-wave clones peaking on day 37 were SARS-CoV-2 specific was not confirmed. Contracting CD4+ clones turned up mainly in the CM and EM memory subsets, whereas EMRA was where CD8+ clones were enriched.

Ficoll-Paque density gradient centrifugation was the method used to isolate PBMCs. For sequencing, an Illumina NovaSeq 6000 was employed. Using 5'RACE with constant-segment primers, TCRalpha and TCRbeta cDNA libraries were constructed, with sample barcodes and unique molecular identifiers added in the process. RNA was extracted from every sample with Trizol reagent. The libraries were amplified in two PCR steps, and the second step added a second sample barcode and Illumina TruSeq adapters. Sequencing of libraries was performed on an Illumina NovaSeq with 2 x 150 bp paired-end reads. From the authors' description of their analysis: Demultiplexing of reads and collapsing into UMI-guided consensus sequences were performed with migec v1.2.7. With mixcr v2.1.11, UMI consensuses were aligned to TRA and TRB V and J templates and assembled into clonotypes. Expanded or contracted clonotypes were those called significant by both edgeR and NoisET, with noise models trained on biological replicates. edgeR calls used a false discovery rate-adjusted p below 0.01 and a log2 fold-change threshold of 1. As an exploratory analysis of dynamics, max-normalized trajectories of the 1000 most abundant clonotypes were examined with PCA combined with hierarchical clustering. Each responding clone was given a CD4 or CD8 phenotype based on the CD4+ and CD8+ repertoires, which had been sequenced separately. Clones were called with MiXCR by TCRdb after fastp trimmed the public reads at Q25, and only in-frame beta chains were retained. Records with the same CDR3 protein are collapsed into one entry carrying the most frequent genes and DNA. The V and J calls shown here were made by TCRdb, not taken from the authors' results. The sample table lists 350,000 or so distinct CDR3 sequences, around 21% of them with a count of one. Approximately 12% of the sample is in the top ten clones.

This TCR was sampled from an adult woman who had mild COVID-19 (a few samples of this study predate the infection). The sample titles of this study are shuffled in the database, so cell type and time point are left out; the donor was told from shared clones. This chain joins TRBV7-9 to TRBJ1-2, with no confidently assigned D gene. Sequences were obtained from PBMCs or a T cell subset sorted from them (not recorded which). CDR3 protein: CASSLGGVGYGYTF. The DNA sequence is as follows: TGTGCCAGCAGCTTAGGTGGTGTCGGCTATGGCTACACCTTC.